The 7 T cell receptor beta chains presented below share a single source sample, sequenced in a study of spatial heterogeneity in lung cancer. Noted time point: sample taken at primary tumor resection. Whole RNA came from tumor, nontumor lung or frozen PBMC and was sequenced without being sorted. MiXCR was run by TCRdb on the 5' RACE reads, yielding one entry per CDR3 protein. The table includes 40,000 to 45,000 distinct CDR3 sequences, roughly 13% detected once. The sequenced sample was PBMCs, obtained at surgery. These receptors were taken from a male donor with early-stage non-small cell lung cancer.

The J gene is TRBJ2-3, the V gene TRBV7-9, with a tentative D call TRBD2 (5 bases). The CDR3 totals 15 residues. Germline assignment: CDR1 SEHNR and CDR2 FQNEAQ (reference sequence). V was clipped by 5 bases and J by 2 bases, with 14 bases between them. CDR3 coding DNA: TGTGCCAGCAGCCCTACGGGGTGGGCCACAGATACGCAGTATTTT. Translation: CASSPTGWATDTQYF.

This clonotype was counted between two and nine times. The genes are TRBV7-9 and TRBJ1-1; TRBD1 might be the D (6 bases). Germline CDR1 reads SEHNR; CDR2 reads FQNEAQ (reference sequence). With 5 bases removed from V and 8 bases from J, the gap between germline ends came to 15 bases. The CDR3 contains 13 residues. The CDR3 sequence is CASSVQGSGEAFF. Written as DNA, the CDR3 is TGTGCCAGCAGCGTACAGGGTTCTGGAGAAGCTTTCTTT.

This clonotype was found many times. The chain uses TRBV9 and TRBJ1-2; TRBD1 is a possible D gene (6 bases). This CDR3 has 14 residues. Germline CDR1 SGDLS, CDR2 YYNGEE. V lost 4 bases to trimming and J lost 8 bases, with 18 bases between them. The CDR3 loop reads CASSLRQEGSGYTF. The DNA of the CDR3 is TGTGCCAGCAGCCTCCGACAGGAGGGGTCCGGCTACACCTTC.

This clonotype was counted many times. This rearrangement joins TRBV7-2 to TRBJ1-2; tentative D call: TRBD1 (5 bases). The CDR3 contains 12 residues. CDR1 is SGHTA, CDR2 FQGNSA, per germline. Trimming cost V 4 bases and J 8 bases, with 11 bases left between them. CDR3: CASSSTGVGYTF. The DNA for the CDR3 is TGTGCCAGCAGCTCGACGGGGGTCGGCTACACCTTC.

This clonotype was counted a few times. CDR3 residues: CASSFRGHEKLFF. CDR3 in DNA: TGTGCCAGCAGTTTTCGGGGACATGAAAAACTGTTTTTT. The V and J genes are TRBV28 and TRBJ1-4; D is perhaps TRBD1 (5 bases). The V gene's germline CDR1 is MDHEN and CDR2 SYDVKM. V dropped 3 bases and J dropped 6 bases, with 8 bases sitting between them. The CDR3 loop spans 13 amino acids. The entire variable domain, with the rest obtained from reference TRBV28 and TRBJ1-4, is as follows: DVKVTQSSRYLVKRTGEKVFLECVQDMDHENMFWYRQDPGLGLRLIYFSYDVKMKEKGDIPEGYSVSREKKERFSLILESASTNQTSMYLCASSFRGHEKLFFGSGTQLSVL.

This clonotype was detected many times. The rearrangement joins TRBV28 to TRBJ1-1, with D unclear. The V and J ends lost 7 bases and 6 bases respectively, with 12 bases between them. In germline, CDR1 is MDHEN, CDR2 SYDVKM. The CDR3 spans 12 residues. The CDR3 nucleotides are TGTGCCAGCAAACCCAACGTCCCTGAAGCTTTCTTT. It yields the protein CASKPNVPEAFF.

There are a few counts of this clonotype. This CDR3 reads CASSQDQGGGTEAFF. CDR3 nucleotides: TGCGCCAGCAGCCAAGACCAGGGCGGAGGGACTGAAGCTTTCTTT. The gene calls are TRBV4-3 and TRBJ1-1; perhaps TRBD1 as D (5 bases). This CDR3 contains 15 residues. Trimming cost V 0 bases and J 5 bases, with 13 bases left between them. The germline V gene has CDR1 LGHNA and CDR2 YSLEER.